This passage covers 27 T cell receptor beta chains from one sample sequenced in a study of blood T cell repertoires in COVID-19. TCRdb's table, derived via immunoSEQ multiplex PCR, lists solely in-frame clones and lacks some. The data show 200,000 to 300,000 clones, 83% seen once. The sequencing sample was made of peripheral blood. These receptors were obtained from a human donor in a cohort sampled during active COVID-19.

The rearrangement uses TRBV12-3 or TRBV12-4 and TRBJ1-2; 8 bases match TRBD1. J gave up 6 bases and V 6 bases, and 3 bases lay outside the gene matches. CDR3 length: 12 residues. The chain's CDR3 is CASSGQGNGYTF. Here the CDR3 DNA reads TGTGCCAGCAGCGGACAGGGCAATGGCTACACCTTC.

V and J are TRBV15 and TRBJ1-4; D is perhaps TRBD1 (5 bases). This CDR3 is built from 14 residues. Germline-derived CDR1 and CDR2 are LNHNV and YYDKDF (reference sequence). The V and J ends lost 0 bases and 8 bases respectively, with 10 bases between them. The CDR3 DNA reads TGTGCCACCAGCAGAGAGGCAGGGAGGGAAAAACTGTTTTTT. Its translation is CATSREAGREKLFF.

This chain joins TRBV5-4 and TRBJ2-7; 10 positions match TRBD1. Germline lookup yields CDR1 SGHNT and CDR2 YYREEE (reference sequence). V dropped 5 bases and J dropped 5; count of bases not matched to a gene: 10. This CDR3 has 15 amino acids. CDR3 protein: CASSSVRQGAHEQYF. For the CDR3, the DNA is TGTGCCAGCAGTTCTGTCAGACAGGGGGCCCACGAGCAGTACTTC.

The chain is built from TRBV19 and TRBJ2-7; D may be TRBD2 (6 bases). Trimming cost V 5 bases and J 3 bases, with 17 bases left between them. The CDR3 totals 15 residues. Germline V lookup: CDR1 LNHDA, CDR2 SQIVND (reference sequence). DNA for the CDR3: TGTGCCAGTAGTCGGGTAGGGACTCCAGGCTACGAGCAGTACTTC. Encoded protein: CASSRVGTPGYEQYF.

As regards this clone: Only one base separates this from a far larger clonotype, so it likely reflects a read error. The V call is TRBV12-3 or TRBV12-4, the J call TRBJ1-2; D is perhaps TRBD1 (6 bases). This CDR3 has 12 amino acids. V lost 4 bases and J 5 bases, leaving 8 bases between the germline ends. The CDR3 here is CASSSQGYGYTF. In DNA, the CDR3 is TGTGCCAGCAGTTCTCAGGGGTATGGCTACACCTTC.

J is TRBJ2-7 and V is TRBV7-9; D is possibly TRBD2 (5 bases). V shed 2 bases and J shed 5 bases, with 10 bases lying between them. The CDR3 is 13 amino acids. Germline assignment: CDR1 SEHNR and CDR2 FQNEAQ (reference sequence). Here the CDR3 reads CASSLKEGHEQYF. Written as DNA, the CDR3 is TGTGCCAGCAGCTTAAAAGAGGGCCACGAGCAGTACTTC.

The V call is TRBV11-3, the J call TRBJ2-7, with TRBD2 as a possible D gene (6 bases). Deletions cut 5 bases from V and 6 bases from J, with 11 bases between. This CDR3 contains 12 residues. Germline CDR1 SGHNT, CDR2 YENEEA. The CDR3 here is CASSPPGGEQYF. In DNA, the CDR3 is TGTGCCAGCAGCCCTCCCGGGGGCGAGCAGTACTTC.

Only one count was recorded for this clone. The CDR3 loop is CAWSSSINEKLFF. CDR3 bases: TGTGCCTGGAGTTCCAGTATTAATGAAAAACTGTTTTTT. The chain combines TRBV30 with TRBJ1-4, with D uncertain. The ends were cut back, 2 bases at V and 4 bases at J, with 8 bases in the middle. The CDR3 has 13 residues. Looked up from germline, CDR1 is GTSNPN and CDR2 is SVGIG (reference sequence).

The sample holds many counts of this clone. The rearrangement joins TRBV19 to TRBJ1-2; D possibly corresponds to TRBD1 (5 bases). Germline V gene data show CDR1 as LNHDA and CDR2 as SQIVND (reference sequence). Trimming shortened V by 6 bases and J by 4 bases, and 12 bases separated the two germline ends. The CDR3 loop spans 13 amino acids. CDR3 coding DNA: TGTGCCAGTAGACCGGACAAGGCCTATGGCTACACCTTC. Amino acids: CASRPDKAYGYTF. The variable domain in full, completed from reference TRBV19 and TRBJ1-2, reads DGGITQSPKYLFRKEGQNVTLSCEQNLNHDAMYWYRQDPGQGLRLIYYSQIVNDFQKGDIAEGYSVSREKKESFPLTVTSAQKNPTAFYLCASRPDKAYGYTFGSGTRLTVV.

The chain has TRBV7-2 and TRBJ1-5, with D tentatively TRBD1 (6 bases). Germline V gene sequence: CDR1 SGHTA, CDR2 FQGNSA. The CDR3 is made up of 15 amino acids. The V gene lost 3 bases and the J gene lost 7 bases, with 16 bases spanning the gap. As DNA, the CDR3 is TGTGCCAGCAGCTTCAACCAGGGGTTGAACCAGCCCCAGCATTTT. Amino acids: CASSFNQGLNQPQHF.

The chain is built from TRBV6-6 and TRBJ2-7, with TRBD2 identical over 8 bases. This CDR3 has 15 residues. The J segment lost 7 bases and the V segment lost 7 bases, leaving 15 bases of the junction unmatched. CDR1 is MNHNY and CDR2 is SVGAGI in the germline V gene (reference sequence). CDR3 loop: CASIYDGSGTREQYF. In DNA form, the CDR3 reads TGTGCCAGCATCTACGACGGTAGCGGGACCCGGGAGCAGTACTTC.

The chain carries TRBV27 and TRBJ1-6; TRBD1 aligns across 7 bases. Germline V gives CDR1 MNHEY, CDR2 SMNVEV (reference sequence). The CDR3 has 16 amino acids. J lost 10 bases, V lost 5 bases, and 14 bases had no gene match. Written as DNA, the CDR3 is TGTGCCAGCAGTCCGACTCAGGGGGGCTCTGAGTCACCCCTCCACTTT. This sequence encodes CASSPTQGGSESPLHF.

The genes are TRBV5-1 and TRBJ2-1; 12 bases align to TRBD1. V lost 0 bases and J lost 4; bases outside the gene matches: 8. The CDR3 spans 18 residues. Germline CDR1 SGHRS, CDR2 YFSETQ. CDR3 DNA sequence: TGCGCCAGCAGCTTGGGCTTCGGGACAGGGGGCAAGTACAATGAGCAGTTCTTC. Its protein is CASSLGFGTGGKYNEQFF.

V is TRBV5-1 and J is TRBJ1-6; 10 bases map to TRBD1. V shed 1 base, J shed 7 bases, and the junction held 8 bases outside the gene matches. Germline lookup yields CDR1 SGHRS and CDR2 YFSETQ. This CDR3 contains 17 residues. The CDR3 nucleotides are TGCGCCAGCAGCTTGCTACAACCGGGACAGGGGAATTCACCCCTCCACTTT. Amino acid sequence: CASSLLQPGQGNSPLHF.

The chain employs TRBV18 and TRBJ1-3; D might be TRBD1 (5 bases). Trimming pared 2 bases from V and 0 bases from J, leaving 14 bases between. The CDR3 spans 17 residues. Germline values: CDR1 KGHSH, CDR2 LQKENI. The CDR3 region has the DNA TGTGCCAGCTCACCAGCGGCAGGGAGGACCTCTGGAAACACCATATATTTT. Amino acid sequence: CASSPAAGRTSGNTIYF.

The V gene is TRBV27, the J gene TRBJ2-3, with D tentatively TRBD2 (6 bases). Trimming shortened V by 2 bases and J by 4 bases, and 10 bases separated the two germline ends. The CDR3 runs 14 residues. Germline V gene lookup returns CDR1 MNHEY and CDR2 SMNVEV (reference sequence). CDR3 sequence: CASSLPGSPDTQYF. CDR3 sequence (DNA): TGTGCCAGCAGTTTACCCGGGAGCCCAGATACGCAGTATTTT.

This clone appeared a few times. The chain carries TRBV29-1 and TRBJ1-2, with D perhaps TRBD1 (6 bases). CDR3 length: 14 residues. V was shortened by 2 bases and J by 9 bases, with 19 bases between the two germline ends. The germline V gene encodes CDR1 SQVTM and CDR2 ANQGSEA. The chain's CDR3 is CSVENPTGALSYTF. In DNA, the CDR3 is TGCAGCGTTGAAAACCCGACAGGTGCTCTGAGCTACACCTTC.

This clone showed up just once. The chain links TRBV7-3 to TRBJ2-5, with D possibly being TRBD1 (6 bases). CDR1 is SGHTA and CDR2 is FQGTGA in the germline V gene. V lost 1 base to trimming and J lost 5 bases, with 14 bases between them. CDR3 size: 15 residues. Here the CDR3 reads CASSLSTGRGETQYF. The CDR3 nucleotides read TGTGCCAGCAGCTTAAGTACAGGGAGAGGGGAGACCCAGTACTTC.

V is TRBV6-6 and J is TRBJ1-5, with 8 bases aligning to TRBD1. With 7 bases clipped from V and 6 bases from J, the junction kept 8 bases outside the gene matches. Germline CDR1 and CDR2: MNHNY and SVGAGI (reference sequence). The CDR3 extends over 14 amino acids. The CDR3 region is CASTKDRAGQPQHF. The CDR3 bases are TGTGCCAGCACTAAGGACAGGGCGGGTCAGCCCCAGCATTTT.

The V call is TRBV7-9, the J call TRBJ2-3, with TRBD1 matching over 9 bases. Germline V lookup: CDR1 SEHNR, CDR2 FQNEAQ (reference sequence). Trimming at V came to 5 bases and at J to 5 bases, leaving 8 bases not matched to a gene. The CDR3 is 15 amino acids. The CDR3 loop is CASSATQGARDTQYF. In DNA form, the CDR3 reads TGTGCCAGCAGCGCAACACAGGGGGCGAGAGATACGCAGTATTTT.

This chain joins TRBV7-9 and TRBJ1-3, with D possibly being TRBD1 (6 bases). V was cut by 5 bases and J by 4 bases, with 21 bases left in between. CDR1 is SEHNR and CDR2 is FQNEAQ in the germline V gene (reference sequence). CDR3 length: 17 amino acids. This CDR3 is CASSPRTEPIGGNTIYF. The DNA of the CDR3 is TGTGCCAGCAGCCCCCGGACAGAACCCATCGGAGGAAACACCATATATTTT.

This clone has only a few counts. This chain joins TRBV6-1 and TRBJ1-1, with 8 bases lining up with TRBD1. This CDR3 has 15 residues. With 2 bases clipped from V and 4 bases from J, the junction kept 6 bases outside the gene matches. Per germline, CDR1 MNHNS and CDR2 SASEGT. The CDR3 is CASSENRGYFTEAFF. The CDR3 DNA reads as TGTGCCAGCAGTGAAAACAGGGGGTATTTCACTGAAGCTTTCTTT.

CDR3 loop: CASSLVPQRQQETQYF. The CDR3, as DNA: TGTGCCAGCAGCTTGGTTCCCCAGCGGCAGCAAGAGACCCAGTACTTC. The chain uses TRBV5-5 and TRBJ2-5, with D perhaps TRBD2 (5 bases). Germline CDR1 reads SGHKS; CDR2 reads YYEKEE (reference sequence). The CDR3 extends over 16 amino acids. V lost 0 bases, J lost 2 bases, and 14 bases lay in between.

The CDR3 nucleotides are TGTGCCAGCAGTTTAGTAGGAGGGACTGAAGCTTTCTTT. Its translation: CASSLVGGTEAFF. The V call is TRBV12-3 or TRBV12-4, the J call TRBJ1-1; D unresolved. V lost 1 base and J 5 bases, leaving 8 bases between the germline ends. The CDR3 sequence is 13 residues long.

The chain combines TRBV19 with TRBJ1-2; the D gene is possibly TRBD1 (5 bases). This CDR3 has 13 residues. V lost 4 bases and J lost 6, with 12 bases in between. Germline lookup yields CDR1 LNHDA and CDR2 SQIVND (reference sequence). In DNA form, the CDR3 reads TGTGCCAGTAGTACCAGACAGAATCATGGCTACACCTTC. Protein product: CASSTRQNHGYTF.

This rearrangement joins TRBV6-1 to TRBJ2-1; TRBD1 agrees at 7 bases. The CDR3 spans 16 residues. Germline CDR1 MNHNS, CDR2 SASEGT. Trimming took 2 bases from V and 7 from J; bases not matched to a gene: 11. CDR3 sequence (DNA): TGTGCCAGCAGTGAAAAGGACAGGATATCTACAAATGAGCAGTTCTTC. This translates into CASSEKDRISTNEQFF.

The gene calls are TRBV25-1 and TRBJ1-4; D unclear. Germline V gene lookup returns CDR1 MGHDK and CDR2 SYGVNS. Trimming removed 2 bases from V and 5 bases from J, with 9 bases in between. This CDR3 has 14 amino acids. CDR3 sequence reads: CASSEVPENEKLFF. The CDR3 DNA reads as TGTGCCAGCAGTGAAGTGCCAGAAAATGAAAAACTGTTTTTT.